This T cell receptor beta chain was identified in a study of T cells in women clearing cervical HPV infection. Study-level background: For cases, blood was sampled a median around 150 days after lesion detection, interquartile range roughly 80 to 200 days. Points from the study as a whole: CIN3+ cases had significantly higher TCR repertoire richness than controls, but evenness did not differ. Cases carried less TRBV6-7 than controls: 0.11% versus 0.16%.

On this clone itself: Antigen: not known. The read terminates 3 residues ahead of where the CDR3 ends, so the germline J gene completes it.

V was trimmed by 5 bases and J by 4 bases, leaving 8 bases between them. The CDR3 extends over 12 amino acids. Germline CDR1 is SEHNR and CDR2 is FQNEAQ (reference sequence). Libraries were prepared by immunoSEQ multiplex PCR; TCRdb keeps only in-frame clonotypes and omits some of them. The sample table sets out about 35,000 clones. This sequence joins TRBV7-9 and TRBJ1-1; a weak D match, TRBD1 (5 bases). The material sequenced was blood buffy coat. This clonotype was sampled from a woman aged 18 to 75 with a cervical HPV16 infection that either progressed to CIN3+ or cleared (not recorded which). The CDR3 protein is CASSVGATEAFF. Partial CDR3 DNA: TGTGCCAGCAGCGTTGGGGCCACTGAA.